The 9 T cell receptor beta chains presented below share a single source sample, sequenced in a study of a mutant IDH1 vaccine in newly diagnosed glioma. No antigen has been assigned to these receptors. The time point was: week 47, end of study. Vaccination comprised doses that each held 300 ug of mutant IDH1 20-mer peptide, plus topical imiquimod. Profiling relied on immunoSEQ multiplex PCR, and the TCRdb table lists in-frame clones only, not all of them. The table has tens of thousands of clones, 90% seen once. The specimen comprised PBMCs, sampled from a glioma patient whose treatment included an IDH1 peptide vaccine. These receptor sequences come from a woman between 35 and 50 years old with glioma.

This chain uses TRBV5-4 with TRBJ2-7; the match to TRBD2 covers 7 bases. The germline CDR1 and CDR2 sequences are SGHNT and YYREEE (reference sequence). Losses at the gene ends were 2 bases for V and 2 bases for J; bases not matched to a gene: 7. There are 15 residues in the CDR3. The CDR3 region has the DNA TGTGCCAGCAGCTTAGCGGGTGGGGGGGCCTACGAGCAGTACTTC. It yields the protein CASSLAGGGAYEQYF.

The chain uses TRBV7-2 and TRBJ2-7, with D possibly being TRBD1 (6 bases). The V end lost 1 base, the J end lost 0 bases, and 10 bases lay between the germline ends. The germline gives CDR1 SGHTA, CDR2 FQGNSA. CDR3 size: 15 residues. CDR3 bases: TGTGCCAGCAGCTTAGGCAGGGACATCTCCTACGAGCAGTACTTC. Its translation: CASSLGRDISYEQYF.

The chain has TRBV6-1 and TRBJ2-7, with D unclear. There are 9 residues in the CDR3. Germline V lookup: CDR1 MNHNS, CDR2 SASEGT. Deletions cut 7 bases from V and 3 bases from J, with 1 base between. The CDR3 is CASNYEQYF. Written as DNA, the CDR3 is TGTGCCAGCAACTACGAGCAGTACTTC.

V usage is TRBV2 and J usage is TRBJ2-2; D is perhaps TRBD2 (7 bases). This CDR3 contains 14 residues. V shed 7 bases and J shed 0 bases, with 9 bases lying between them. The V gene's germline CDR1 is SNHLY and CDR2 FYNNEI. CDR3 in amino acids: CASKRDTNTGELFF. The CDR3 DNA follows: TGTGCCAGCAAGCGGGACACGAACACCGGGGAGCTGTTTTTT.

The chain has TRBV5-1 and TRBJ2-7; the D gene is possibly TRBD2 (5 bases). Trimming cost V 4 bases and J 3 bases, with 8 bases left between them. Germline values: CDR1 SGHRS, CDR2 YFSETQ. The CDR3 consists of 12 residues. CDR3 coding DNA: TGCGCCAGCAGCCCCGGGGACTACGAGCAGTACTTC. Translation: CASSPGDYEQYF. The full variable domain, rest sourced from reference TRBV5-1 and TRBJ2-7, is KAGVTQTPRYLIKTRGQQVTLSCSPISGHRSVSWYQQTPGQGLQFLFEYFSETQRNKGNFPGRFSGRQFSNSRSEMNVSTLELGDSALYLCASSPGDYEQYFGPGTRLTVT.

As DNA, the CDR3 is TGTGCCATCAGTCCCGAACGGCGCCGGACCACTGAAGCTTTCTTT. Translation: CAISPERRRTTEAFF. The chain links TRBV10-3 to TRBJ1-1; D uncertain. Germline lookup yields CDR1 ENHRY and CDR2 SYGVKD. V gave up 5 bases and J gave up 4 bases, with 17 bases separating them. This CDR3 region has 15 residues.

The chain uses TRBV6-6 and TRBJ2-7; 10 bases line up with TRBD2. Per germline, CDR1 MNHNY and CDR2 SVGAGI (reference sequence). The J segment lost 0 bases and the V segment lost 6 bases, leaving 5 bases of the junction unmatched. CDR3 length equals 15 residues. This CDR3 reads CASRLGLADSYEQYF. CDR3 sequence (DNA): TGTGCCAGCAGACTAGGACTAGCGGACTCCTACGAGCAGTACTTC.

The rearrangement links TRBV7-8 to TRBJ2-1; TRBD2 aligns across 9 bases. The V gene end was trimmed by 1 base and the J gene end by 6 bases; junction bases not matched to a gene: 7. Per the germline V gene, CDR1 is SGHVS and CDR2 is FQNEAQ. The CDR3 has 16 amino acids. CDR3 DNA sequence: TGTGCCAGCAGCTTAGGTACTAGCGGGCGGTTCAATGAGCAGTTCTTC. It yields the protein CASSLGTSGRFNEQFF.

This chain connects TRBV28 to TRBJ1-2; a possible D gene is TRBD1 (5 bases). CDR1 is MDHEN and CDR2 is SYDVKM in the germline V gene. The V end lost 6 bases, the J end lost 2 bases, and 19 bases lay between the germline ends. The CDR3 runs 16 residues. The CDR3: CASSRGTVTYNYGYTF. CDR3 bases: TGTGCCAGCAGCCGGGGGACGGTGACTTACAACTATGGCTACACCTTC.